Below, one TCR beta chain is given with its context. V dropped 3 bases and J dropped 5; count of bases not matched to a gene: 6. This CDR3 has 15 residues. CDR1 is SGHRS and CDR2 is YFSETQ in the germline V gene. This specimen belongs to a study of blood T cells in healthy people across ages. Next came a second PCR, run for roughly 7 to 12 cycles, which used a sample-barcoded 5' primer along with a J-beta primer mix. MiXCR, run by TCRdb on the 5' RACE reads, gives a single entry per CDR3 protein. The sample contains 790,000 or so distinct CDR3 sequences, 45% to 70% of which appear only once. V gene TRBV5-1 combines with J gene TRBJ2-1; TRBD1 matches 9 bases. This sequence originates from a middle-aged man in good health. Sequencing was carried out using blood. The CDR3 spells CASSSPGQGNNEQFF. The CDR3 DNA reads as TGCGCCAGCAGCTCCCCGGGACAGGGTAACAATGAGCAGTTCTTC.